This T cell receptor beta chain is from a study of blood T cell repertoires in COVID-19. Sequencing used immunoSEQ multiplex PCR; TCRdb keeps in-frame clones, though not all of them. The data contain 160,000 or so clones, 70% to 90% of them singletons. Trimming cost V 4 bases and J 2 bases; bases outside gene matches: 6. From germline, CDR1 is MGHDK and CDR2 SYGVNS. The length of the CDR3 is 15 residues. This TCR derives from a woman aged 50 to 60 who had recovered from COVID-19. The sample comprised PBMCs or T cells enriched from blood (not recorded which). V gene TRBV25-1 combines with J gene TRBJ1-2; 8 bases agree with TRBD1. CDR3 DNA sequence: TGTGCCAGCAGTGCTAGGACAGGGATGAACTATGGCTACACCTTC. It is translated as CASSARTGMNYGYTF.